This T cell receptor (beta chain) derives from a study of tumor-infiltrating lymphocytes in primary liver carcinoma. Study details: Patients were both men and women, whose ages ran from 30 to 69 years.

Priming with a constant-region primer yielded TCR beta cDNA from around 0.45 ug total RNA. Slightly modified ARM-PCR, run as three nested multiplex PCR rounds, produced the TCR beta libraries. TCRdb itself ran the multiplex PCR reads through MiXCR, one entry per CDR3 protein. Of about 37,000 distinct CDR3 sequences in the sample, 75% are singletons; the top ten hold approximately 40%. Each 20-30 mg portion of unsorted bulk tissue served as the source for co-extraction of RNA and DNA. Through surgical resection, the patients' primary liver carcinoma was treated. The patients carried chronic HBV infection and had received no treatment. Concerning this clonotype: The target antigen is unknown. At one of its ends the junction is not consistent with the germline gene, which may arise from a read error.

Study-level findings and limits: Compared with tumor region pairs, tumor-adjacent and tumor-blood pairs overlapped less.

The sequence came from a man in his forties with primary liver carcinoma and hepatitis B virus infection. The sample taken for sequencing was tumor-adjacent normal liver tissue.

CDR3 in DNA: TGCAGCGCGCTTCTAGAGCAGGGGACAGATATGCAGTATTTT. Residues: CSALLEQGTDMQYF. This chain links TRBV29-1 with TRBJ2-3; 7 positions match TRBD1. The CDR3 is made up of 14 amino acids. Germline CDR1 reads SQVTM; CDR2 reads ANQGSEA.